This section outlines one T cell receptor (beta chain) sequence together with its context. These data belong to a study of technical replicates of blood from several donors. Measured with immunoSEQ multiplex PCR; TCRdb has only the in-frame clones, and not every one. The profile covers around 60,000 clones, with around 93% appearing a single time and 4.3% taken by the ten largest. The CDR3 is made up of 16 amino acids. V gave up 3 bases and J gave up 4 bases; unmatched junction bases: 11. Looked up from germline, CDR1 is ENHRY and CDR2 is SYGVKD. The sample consisted of PBMCs. This TCR was recovered from a human donor in good health. Some clones in this sample may be carry-over from other donors' samples. The chain joins TRBV10-3 to TRBJ1-2; TRBD1 agrees at 7 bases. This CDR3 reads CAISDSRGGTAYGYTF. CDR3 coding DNA: TGTGCCATCAGTGATTCTCGAGGGGGGACAGCCTATGGCTACACCTTC.